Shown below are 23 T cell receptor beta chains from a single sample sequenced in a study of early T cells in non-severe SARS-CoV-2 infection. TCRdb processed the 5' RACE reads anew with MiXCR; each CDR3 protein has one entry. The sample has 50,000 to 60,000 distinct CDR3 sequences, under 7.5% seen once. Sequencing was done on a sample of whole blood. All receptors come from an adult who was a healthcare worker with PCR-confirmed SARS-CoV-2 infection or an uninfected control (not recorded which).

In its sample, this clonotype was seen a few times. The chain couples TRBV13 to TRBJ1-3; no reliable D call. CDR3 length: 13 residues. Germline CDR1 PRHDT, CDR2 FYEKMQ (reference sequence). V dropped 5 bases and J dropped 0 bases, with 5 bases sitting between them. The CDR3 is CASSRGSGNTIYF. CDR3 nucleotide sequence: TGTGCCAGCAGCCGTGGCTCTGGAAACACCATATATTTT.

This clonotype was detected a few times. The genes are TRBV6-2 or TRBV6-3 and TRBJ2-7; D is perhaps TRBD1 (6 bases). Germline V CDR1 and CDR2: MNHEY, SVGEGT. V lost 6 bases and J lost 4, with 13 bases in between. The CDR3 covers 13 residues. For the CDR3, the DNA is TGTGCCAGCAGAACACAGGGCAAGTACGAGCAGTACTTC. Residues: CASRTQGKYEQYF.

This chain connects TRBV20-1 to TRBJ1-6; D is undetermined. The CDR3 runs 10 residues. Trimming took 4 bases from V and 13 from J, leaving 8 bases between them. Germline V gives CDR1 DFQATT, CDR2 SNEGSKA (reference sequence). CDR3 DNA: TGCAGTGCTACTAATGGGCCCCTCCACTTT. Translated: CSATNGPLHF.

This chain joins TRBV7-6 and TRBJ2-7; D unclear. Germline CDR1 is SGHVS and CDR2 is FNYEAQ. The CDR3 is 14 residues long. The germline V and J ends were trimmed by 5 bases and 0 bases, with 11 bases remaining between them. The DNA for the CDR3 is TGTGCCAGCAGCCCTCGTGTAATCTCCTACGAGCAGTACTTC. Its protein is CASSPRVISYEQYF. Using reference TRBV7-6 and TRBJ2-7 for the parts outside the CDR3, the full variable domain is GAGVSQSPRYKVTKRGQDVALRCDPISGHVSLYWYRQALGQGPEFLTYFNYEAQQDKSGLPNDRFSAERPEGSISTLTIQRTEQRDSAMYRCASSPRVISYEQYFGPGTRLTVT.

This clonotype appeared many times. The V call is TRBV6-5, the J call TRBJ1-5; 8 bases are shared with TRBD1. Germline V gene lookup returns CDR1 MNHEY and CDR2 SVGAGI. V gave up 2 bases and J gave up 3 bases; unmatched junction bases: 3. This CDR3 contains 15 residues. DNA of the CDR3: TGTGCCAGCAGTTACGGGACAGGCCCCAATCAGCCCCAGCATTTT. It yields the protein CASSYGTGPNQPQHF.

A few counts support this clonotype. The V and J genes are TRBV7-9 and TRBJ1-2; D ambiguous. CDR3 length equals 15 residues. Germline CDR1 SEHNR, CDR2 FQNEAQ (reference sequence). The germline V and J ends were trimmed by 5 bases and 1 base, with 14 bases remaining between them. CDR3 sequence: CASSRGTAINYGYTF. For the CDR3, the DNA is TGTGCCAGCAGCCGTGGCACGGCGATTAACTATGGCTACACCTTC.

The CDR3 coding sequence is TGCGCCAGCAGCTTGGGACAGGGCCCAACCTACGAGCAGTACTTC. Its protein product is CASSLGQGPTYEQYF. J is TRBJ2-7 and V is TRBV5-1; 7 bases agree with TRBD1. Looked up from germline, CDR1 is SGHRS and CDR2 is YFSETQ. This CDR3 contains 15 residues. Unmatched junction bases numbered 5, after V lost 0 bases and J lost 2 bases.

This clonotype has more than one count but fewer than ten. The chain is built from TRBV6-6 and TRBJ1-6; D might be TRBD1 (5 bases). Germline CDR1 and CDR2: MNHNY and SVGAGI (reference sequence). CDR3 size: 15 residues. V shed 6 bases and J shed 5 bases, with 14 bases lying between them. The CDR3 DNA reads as TGTGCCAGCAGCAACCGGGACGGCAATAATTCACCCCTCCACTTT. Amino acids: CASSNRDGNNSPLHF.

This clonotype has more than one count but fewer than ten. CDR3 amino acids: CASSLEGSRSYEQYF. The CDR3 nucleotides read TGTGCCAGCAGCTTGGAGGGGTCCCGCTCCTACGAGCAGTACTTC. The chain couples TRBV5-5 to TRBJ2-7, with a possible D match to TRBD1 (5 bases). Germline V gene data show CDR1 as SGHKS and CDR2 as YYEKEE (reference sequence). CDR3 length equals 15 residues. The V and J ends lost 0 bases and 0 bases respectively, with 10 bases between them.

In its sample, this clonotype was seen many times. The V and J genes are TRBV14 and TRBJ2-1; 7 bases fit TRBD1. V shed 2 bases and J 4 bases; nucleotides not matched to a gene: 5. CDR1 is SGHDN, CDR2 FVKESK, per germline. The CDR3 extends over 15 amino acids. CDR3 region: CASSQNRGNYNEQFF. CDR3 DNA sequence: TGTGCCAGCAGCCAAAACAGGGGAAATTACAATGAGCAGTTCTTC.

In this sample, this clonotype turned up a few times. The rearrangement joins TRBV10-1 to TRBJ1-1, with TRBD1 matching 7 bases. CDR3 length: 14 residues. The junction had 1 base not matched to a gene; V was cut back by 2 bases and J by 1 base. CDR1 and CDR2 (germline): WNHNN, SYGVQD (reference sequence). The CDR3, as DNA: TGCGCCAGCAGTGAGAACAGGGGGAACACTGAAGCTTTCTTT. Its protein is CASSENRGNTEAFF.

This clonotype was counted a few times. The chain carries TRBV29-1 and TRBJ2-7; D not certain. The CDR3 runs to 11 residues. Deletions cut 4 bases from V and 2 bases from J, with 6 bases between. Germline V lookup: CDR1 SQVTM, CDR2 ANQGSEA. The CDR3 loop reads CSVGGAYEQYF. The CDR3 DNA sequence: TGCAGCGTTGGTGGAGCCTACGAGCAGTACTTC.

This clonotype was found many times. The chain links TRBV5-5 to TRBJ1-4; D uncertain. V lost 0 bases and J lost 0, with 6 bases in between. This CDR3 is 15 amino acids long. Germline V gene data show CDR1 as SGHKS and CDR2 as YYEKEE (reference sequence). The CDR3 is CASSLGVATNEKLFF. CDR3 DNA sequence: TGTGCCAGCAGCTTGGGGGTTGCAACTAATGAAAAACTGTTTTTT. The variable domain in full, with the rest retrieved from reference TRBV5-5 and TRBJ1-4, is DAGVTQSPTHLIKTRGQQVTLRCSPISGHKSVSWYQQVLGQGPQFIFQYYEKEERGRGNFPDRFSARQFPNYSSELNVNALLLGDSALYLCASSLGVATNEKLFFGSGTQLSVL.

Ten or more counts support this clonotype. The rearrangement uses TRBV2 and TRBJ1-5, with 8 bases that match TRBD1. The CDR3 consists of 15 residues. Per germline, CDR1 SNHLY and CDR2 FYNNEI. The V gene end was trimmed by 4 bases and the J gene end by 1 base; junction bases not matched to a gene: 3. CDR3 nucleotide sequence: TGTGCCAGCAGTGGCTGGACAGGGAGCAATCAGCCCCAGCATTTT. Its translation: CASSGWTGSNQPQHF.

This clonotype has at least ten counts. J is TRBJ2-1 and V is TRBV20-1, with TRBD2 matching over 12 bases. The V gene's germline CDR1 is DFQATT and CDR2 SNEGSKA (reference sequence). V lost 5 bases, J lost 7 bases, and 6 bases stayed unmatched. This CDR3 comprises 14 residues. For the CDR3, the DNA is TGCAGTGCTTCGACTAGCGGGGGATCTAATGAGCAGTTCTTC. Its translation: CSASTSGGSNEQFF.

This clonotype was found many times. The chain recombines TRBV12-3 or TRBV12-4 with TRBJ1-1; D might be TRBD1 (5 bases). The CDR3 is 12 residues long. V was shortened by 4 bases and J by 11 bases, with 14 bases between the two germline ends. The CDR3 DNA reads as TGTGCCAGCAGTTCCTCAGGGAGTATGGCTTTCTTT. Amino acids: CASSSSGSMAFF.

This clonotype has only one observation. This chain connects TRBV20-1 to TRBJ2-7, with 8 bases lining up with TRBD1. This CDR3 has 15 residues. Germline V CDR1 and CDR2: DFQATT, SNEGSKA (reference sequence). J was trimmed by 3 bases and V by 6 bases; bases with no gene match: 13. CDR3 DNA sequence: TGCAGTGCCCCTTCGGGACAGGAATCCGGCTACGAGCAGTACTTC. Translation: CSAPSGQESGYEQYF.

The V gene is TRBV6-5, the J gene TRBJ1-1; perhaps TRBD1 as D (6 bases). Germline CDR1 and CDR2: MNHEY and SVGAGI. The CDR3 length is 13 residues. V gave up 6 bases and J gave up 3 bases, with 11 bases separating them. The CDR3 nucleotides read TGTGCCAGCAGGTACAGGGAGTACACTGAAGCTTTCTTT. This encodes CASRYREYTEAFF.

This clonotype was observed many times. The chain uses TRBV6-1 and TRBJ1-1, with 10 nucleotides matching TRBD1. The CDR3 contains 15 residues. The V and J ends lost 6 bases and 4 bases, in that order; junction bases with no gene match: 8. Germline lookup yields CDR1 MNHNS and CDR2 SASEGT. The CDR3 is CASSLPGQGTTEAFF. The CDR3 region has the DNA TGTGCCAGCAGCTTACCGGGACAGGGGACCACTGAAGCTTTCTTT.

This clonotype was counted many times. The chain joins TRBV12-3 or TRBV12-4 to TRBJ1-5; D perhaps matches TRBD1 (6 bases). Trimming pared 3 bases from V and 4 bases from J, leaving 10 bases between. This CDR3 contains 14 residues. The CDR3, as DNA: TGTGCCAGCAGTTTGGGGGGGGCGAATCAGCCCCAGCATTTT. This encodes CASSLGGANQPQHF.

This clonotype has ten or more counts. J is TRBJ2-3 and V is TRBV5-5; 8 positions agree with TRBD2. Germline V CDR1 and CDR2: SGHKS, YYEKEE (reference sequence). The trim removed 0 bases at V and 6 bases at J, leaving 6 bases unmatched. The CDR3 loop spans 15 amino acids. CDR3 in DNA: TGTGCCAGCAGCTTGGGTGCGGGGGGCATGGATACGCAGTATTTT. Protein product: CASSLGAGGMDTQYF.

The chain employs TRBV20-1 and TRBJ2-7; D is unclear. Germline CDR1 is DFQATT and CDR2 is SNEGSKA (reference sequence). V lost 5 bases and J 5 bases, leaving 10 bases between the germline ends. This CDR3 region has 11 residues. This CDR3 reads CSARVGDEQYF. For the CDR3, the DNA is TGCAGTGCTCGAGTTGGCGACGAGCAGTACTTC.

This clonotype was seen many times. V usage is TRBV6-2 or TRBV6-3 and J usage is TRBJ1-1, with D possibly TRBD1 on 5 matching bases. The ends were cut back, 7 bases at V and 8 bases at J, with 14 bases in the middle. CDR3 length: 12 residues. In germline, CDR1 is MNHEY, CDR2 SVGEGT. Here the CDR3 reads CASTRSDREAFF. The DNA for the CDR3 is TGTGCCAGCACTCGGAGTGACAGAGAAGCTTTCTTT.